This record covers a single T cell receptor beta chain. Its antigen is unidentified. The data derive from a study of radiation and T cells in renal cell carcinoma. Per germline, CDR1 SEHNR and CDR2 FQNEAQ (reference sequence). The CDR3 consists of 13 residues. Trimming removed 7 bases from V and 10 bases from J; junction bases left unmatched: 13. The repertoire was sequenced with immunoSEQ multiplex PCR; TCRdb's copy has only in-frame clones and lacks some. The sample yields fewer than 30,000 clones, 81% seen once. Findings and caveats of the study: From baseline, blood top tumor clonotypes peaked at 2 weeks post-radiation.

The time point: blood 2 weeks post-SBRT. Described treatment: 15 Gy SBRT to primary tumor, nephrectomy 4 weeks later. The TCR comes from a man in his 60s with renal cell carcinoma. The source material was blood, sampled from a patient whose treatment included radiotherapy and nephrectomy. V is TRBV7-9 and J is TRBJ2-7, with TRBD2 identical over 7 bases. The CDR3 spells CASTPGGRNAQYF. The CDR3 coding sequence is TGTGCCAGCACCCCCGGCGGGAGAAATGCCCAGTACTTC.